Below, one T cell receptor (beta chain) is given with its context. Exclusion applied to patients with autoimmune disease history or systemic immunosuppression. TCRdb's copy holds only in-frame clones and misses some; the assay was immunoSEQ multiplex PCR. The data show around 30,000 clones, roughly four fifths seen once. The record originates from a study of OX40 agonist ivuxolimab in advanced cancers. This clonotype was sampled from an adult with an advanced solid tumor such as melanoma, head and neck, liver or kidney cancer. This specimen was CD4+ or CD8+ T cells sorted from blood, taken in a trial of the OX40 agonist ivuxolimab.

The CDR3 is CASTRSRTGELFF. The CDR3 DNA sequence: TGTGCCAGCACCCGATCCCGGACCGGGGAGCTGTTTTTT. This chain uses TRBV7-2 with TRBJ2-2; no clear D. Germline assignment: CDR1 SGHTA and CDR2 FQGNSA. The length of the CDR3 is 13 residues. Trimming left V 7 bases short and J 5 bases short, with 11 bases between.